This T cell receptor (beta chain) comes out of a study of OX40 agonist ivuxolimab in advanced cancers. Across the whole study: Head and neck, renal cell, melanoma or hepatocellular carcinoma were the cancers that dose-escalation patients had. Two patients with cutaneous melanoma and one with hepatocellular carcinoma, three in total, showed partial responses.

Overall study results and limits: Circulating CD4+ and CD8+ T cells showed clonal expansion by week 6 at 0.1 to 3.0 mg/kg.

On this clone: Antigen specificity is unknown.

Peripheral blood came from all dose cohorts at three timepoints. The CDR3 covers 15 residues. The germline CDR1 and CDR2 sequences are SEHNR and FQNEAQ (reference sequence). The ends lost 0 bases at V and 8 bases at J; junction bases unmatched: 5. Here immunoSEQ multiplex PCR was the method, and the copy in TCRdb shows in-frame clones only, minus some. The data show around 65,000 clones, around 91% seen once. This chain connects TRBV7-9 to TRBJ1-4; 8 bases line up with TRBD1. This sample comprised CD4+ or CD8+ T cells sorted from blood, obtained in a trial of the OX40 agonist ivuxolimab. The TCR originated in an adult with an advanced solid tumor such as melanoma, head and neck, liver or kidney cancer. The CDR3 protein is CASSLAQGAREKLFF. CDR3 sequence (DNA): TGTGCCAGCAGCTTAGCCCAGGGGGCTCGGGAAAAACTGTTTTTT.